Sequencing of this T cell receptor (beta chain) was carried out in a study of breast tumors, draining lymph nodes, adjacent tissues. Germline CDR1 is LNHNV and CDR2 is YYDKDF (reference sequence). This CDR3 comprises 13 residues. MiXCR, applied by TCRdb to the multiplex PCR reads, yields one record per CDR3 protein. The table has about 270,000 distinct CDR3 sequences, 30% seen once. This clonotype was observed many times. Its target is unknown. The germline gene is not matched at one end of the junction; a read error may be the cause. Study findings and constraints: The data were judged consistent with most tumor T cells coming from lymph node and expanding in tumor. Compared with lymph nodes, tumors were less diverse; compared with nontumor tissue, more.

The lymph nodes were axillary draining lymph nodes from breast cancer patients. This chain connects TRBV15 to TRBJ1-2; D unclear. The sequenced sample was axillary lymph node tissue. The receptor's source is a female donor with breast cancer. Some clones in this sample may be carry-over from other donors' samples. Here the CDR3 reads CATSREGTYDYTF. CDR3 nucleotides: TGTGCCACCAGTAGAGAAGGTACATACGACTACACCTTC.